This T cell receptor (beta chain) was captured in a study of naive and memory T cell subsets. Study-wide findings and caveats: Between naive and memory subsets, TCR abundance power law exponents differed. Over 90% of naive TCR sequences appeared only once, unlike memory subsets.

In germline, CDR1 is MDHEN, CDR2 SYDVKM. V lost 5 bases and J 8 bases, leaving 16 bases between the germline ends. The CDR3 sequence is 13 residues long. Two oligonucleotides, mixed equimolar, formed the beta constant-region primer covering TRBC1 and TRBC2. Nested alpha and beta constant-region primers with the SP2 primer drove four PCR rounds on ligated cDNA. TCRdb re-called the UMI-ligation and nested PCR reads with MiXCR, one entry per CDR3 protein. The repertoire holds tens of thousands of distinct CDR3 sequences, with 7% to 8% as singletons. There are many counts of this clonotype. Its antigen is still unknown. From the second PCR step, alpha and beta chains were amplified apart.

This chain links TRBV28 with TRBJ2-7, with D hard to call. This TCR came from a human donor in good health. The source material was central memory CD4+ T cells from blood. CDR3 sequence (DNA): TGTGCCAGCAGTCTCCGATTGGGTTTCCAGCAGTACTTC. As protein: CASSLRLGFQQYF.